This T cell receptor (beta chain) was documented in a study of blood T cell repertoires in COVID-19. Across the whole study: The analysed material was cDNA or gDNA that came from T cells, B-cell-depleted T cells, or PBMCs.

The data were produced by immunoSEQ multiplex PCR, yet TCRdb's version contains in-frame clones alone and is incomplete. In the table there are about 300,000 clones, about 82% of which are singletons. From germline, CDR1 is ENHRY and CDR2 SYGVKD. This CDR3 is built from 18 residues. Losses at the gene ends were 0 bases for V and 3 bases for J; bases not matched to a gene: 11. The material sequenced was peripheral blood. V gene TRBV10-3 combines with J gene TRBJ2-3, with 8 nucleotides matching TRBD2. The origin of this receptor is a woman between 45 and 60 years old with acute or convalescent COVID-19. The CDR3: CAISESVGRSGRTDTQYF. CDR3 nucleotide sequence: TGTGCCATCAGTGAGTCTGTAGGGCGAAGCGGGAGAACAGATACGCAGTATTTT.